This TCR beta chain was documented in a study of blood T cells in healthy people across ages. The ends were cut back, 1 base at V and 6 bases at J, with 12 bases in the middle. CDR3 length: 14 amino acids. CDR1 LGHDT and CDR2 YNNKEL come from the germline V gene (reference sequence). The use of a sample-barcoded 5' primer and a J-beta primer mix characterized a second PCR of roughly 6 to 11 cycles. A template-switch adaptor with 12 random nucleotides tagged each cDNA molecule. From the 5' RACE reads, TCRdb called clonotypes with MiXCR, one entry per CDR3 protein. The profile covers about 620,000 distinct CDR3 sequences, with roughly half appearing a single time and roughly 14% taken by the ten largest.

The V and J genes are TRBV3-1 and TRBJ1-1, with D unresolved. The sequenced material came from blood. This receptor was taken from a woman of 80 years or more in good health. DNA for the CDR3: TGTGCCAGCAGCCAAGTTCCGACCGCGGCTGAAGCTTTCTTT. Encoded protein: CASSQVPTAAEAFF.